This T cell receptor (beta chain) was identified during a study of T cell responses to AZD1222 COVID-19 vaccine. Study-level points and caveats: With dominance at 160-218 and 743-854, vaccine-associated CD4 TCRs spanned spike. The donors showed a predominance of white British ancestry and of females, with possible underestimation of clonal diversity.

Sequencing used immunoSEQ multiplex PCR; TCRdb keeps in-frame clones, though not all of them. This table has 85,000 to 130,000 clones, approximately 91% appearing once. V gave up 4 bases and J gave up 0 bases; unmatched junction bases: 0. This CDR3 is built from 14 residues. Germline lookup yields CDR1 LGHDT and CDR2 YNNKEL (reference sequence). A note on this clone: The antigen remains unidentified.

This TCR was recovered from an adult in good health. The V call is TRBV3-1 (or the pseudogene TRBV3-2), the J call TRBJ1-3, with TRBD1 matching over 7 bases. Here the sequenced sample was peripheral blood, taken on day 0 of AZD1222 vaccination. In DNA, the CDR3 is TGTGCCAGCAGCCGACAGGGCTCTGGAAACACCATATATTTT. Its protein is CASSRQGSGNTIYF.